This T cell receptor beta chain was recorded in a study of beta chain features in type 1 diabetes (dated by TCRdb to the late 2010s). Concerning the study at large: Mean age, gender distribution, total cell number and subset yield were not different between patients and healthy donors. Naive and central memory subsets were obtained from all 28 donors, but regulatory and stem cell-like memory subsets were isolated from only 8 patients and roughly eight healthy donors. A total of some 110 million sorted cells were examined across all samples, and the number of cells per subset was strongly correlated with RNA yield. In the study, recently diagnosed type 1 diabetes patients and matched healthy donors were compared on the TCRB repertoires of their sorted circulating CD4+ T cell subsets.

From its cysteine to its phenylalanine, the CDR3 spans 16 amino acids. Only the CDR3 DNA is retained, 48 bases long and in frame from the first base. Based on the germline V gene, the CDR1 and CDR2 sequences are SGDLS and YYNGEE. Germline trimming amounts to 3 bases on V and 4 bases on J, with 12 as the count of junction bases outside the gene matches. This clone was observed a handful of times. The target of this receptor is not known. Within one base of it there is no much larger clone, and no base qualities were kept. Results and caveats for the whole study, not just this receptor: HLA sub-analyses involved small numbers of individuals, so any influence of HLA type on TCRB rearrangement remained unresolved. Fewer insertions and more nucleotide deletions at VDJ recombination sites were observed in patients with type 1 diabetes, implying thymic rearrangement abnormalities. PCR may preferentially amplify shorter templates, but because patient and control samples were amplified and corrected together, any resulting skew would affect both groups equally. Because cDNA was sequenced instead of genomic DNA, activated cells with high expression could be over-represented, although the groups did not differ in activation or CD3 levels. Type 1 diabetes patients showed a moderate but significant shortening of TCRB CDR3 length in all four CD4+ subsets. The naive, central memory and regulatory TCRB repertoires appeared to resemble one another more closely among patients than among healthy donors.

Each donor gave one peripheral blood draw, averaging approximately 0.12 L, which was collected into heparinised tubes. Naive, central memory, regulatory and stem cell-like memory CD4+ T cells were sorted on a BD FACSAria II using a panel including CD45RO, CCR7, CD25, CD127, CD95 and CD27. A purity above 98% was achieved for all sorted populations. Right away, PBMCs were isolated by Lymphoprep density gradient centrifugation and were stained directly, with no culture step. To minimize batch effects, samples were stained and sorted in pairs, one healthy donor with one patient per experiment. The entire isolated RNA was reverse transcribed using the High Capacity cDNA Reverse Transcription Kit, and thus expressed TCRB transcripts were sequenced. Deep immunoSEQ sequencing was performed on naive, central memory and regulatory T cell samples, with an average of roughly 4 million total reads per sample. Sorted cells were lysed in RLT buffer and RNA was extracted with DNase-treated RNeasy Micro or Mini kits, depending on cell number. Each cell subset was processed separately to prevent cross-contamination, with patient and healthy donor samples processed together. Using the immunoSEQ multiplex PCR, TCRB sequences were amplified from cDNA into 87-bp fragments spanning the CDR3 region. Sequencing of the amplicons was done on the Illumina HiSeq platform. In the paper's pipeline: Synthetic template baselines were used to correct PCR bias computationally, reads within Hamming distance 2 were collapsed together, and singletons that could not be merged were discarded. Reads were aligned to IMGT to assign V, D and J genes, CDR3 length, and insertions or deletions at six rearrangement sites. Within each subset, clonotype counts were normalized to sorted cell number, after which true diversity and Gini coefficients were computed with the tcR R package. Repertoire sharing was quantified using the overlap coefficient calculated on TCRB nucleotide sequences. As a proxy for the pre-selection repertoire, out-of-frame TCRB sequences from naive cells were analyzed. The table comes from immuneACCESS by way of TCRdb, which keeps in-frame sequences with V and J called. Part of the clones is missing from these tables; in studies checked, under half for an unresolved V gene and the rest for unknown reasons. The DNA was the basis for D and trimming; V, J and clone size are from that table. The table for this sample lists under 800,000 clones; around a sixth of them were counted only once. The leading ten clones occupy about 0.087% of the sample.

The chain is made from TRBV9 and TRBJ2-5; a stretch of 7 junction bases matches TRBD2. The receptor was isolated from a man aged 18 to 35 in good health. The sequenced material came from naive CD4+ T cells from blood. This sample's cell subset or site label indicates: true naive CD4+ T cells. The DNA is as follows: TGTGCCAGCAGCGAAAGCCTACTAGCGACGGGAGAGACCCAGTACTTC. Protein translation: CASSESLLATGETQYF.